This note documents a single T cell receptor (beta chain) sequence. Its specificity is not known. The data originate from a study of OX40 agonist ivuxolimab in advanced cancers. Study details: Clinicians treated patients with ivuxolimab, an agonistic anti-OX40 (CD134) antibody.

Study-level results: Researchers did not determine the expanded peripheral T cells' antigen specificity. There were also nonresponders showing low normalized T-cell clonal expansion. CD4+ and CD8+ blood T cells expanded clonally by week 6 at 0.1 to 3.0 mg/kg.

This CDR3 region has 15 residues. In germline, CDR1 is MGHRA, CDR2 YSYEKL. Trimming took 3 bases from V and 4 from J; bases not matched to a gene: 5. Only in-frame clones appear in the TCRdb table, and some are missing; sequencing was by immunoSEQ multiplex PCR. The sample has 80,000 or so clones; around 91% are singletons. The sequence came from an adult with an advanced solid tumor such as melanoma, head and neck, liver or kidney cancer. V usage is TRBV4-1 and J usage is TRBJ2-7; 11 nucleotides agree with TRBD2. This specimen consisted of CD4+ or CD8+ T cells sorted from blood, obtained in a trial of the OX40 agonist ivuxolimab. The CDR3: CASSHTGTSGYEQYF. The CDR3 coding sequence is TGCGCCAGCAGCCATACCGGGACTAGCGGTTACGAGCAGTACTTC.